Listed below are T cell receptor beta chains from one sample, sequenced in a study of human T cells and chemical hapten exposure. One entry per CDR3 protein results from TCRdb running MiXCR on the RACE reads. The data contain more than 300,000 distinct CDR3 sequences, 4.5% to 7% of them singletons. The specimen comprised whole blood, sampled in connection with sensitization to the hapten diphenylcyclopropenone (DPC). The receptors were gathered from a woman under 30 with alopecia areata. Some clones in this sample may be carry-over from other donors' samples. CDR3s include the opening cysteine and the closing phenylalanine or tryptophan. A D gene is named only where the DNA matches it firmly. Clone size is not always given. Where it is, it says once, few, many or a class for expanded clones.

J gene: TRBJ2-1; D gene: -; clone size: few; CDR3 length: 13; V gene: TRBV29-1; CDR3 protein: CSVDAGSVNEQFF; CDR3 DNA: TGCAGCGTTGACGCGGGGTCGGTGAATGAGCAGTTCTTC
J gene: TRBJ1-6; D gene: -; clone size: -; CDR3 length: 16; V gene: TRBV27; CDR3 protein: CASSLRGGLGNSPLHF; CDR3 DNA: TGTGCCAGCAGTTTGAGGGGCGGGCTAGGTAATTCACCCCTCCACTTT
J gene: TRBJ2-5; D gene: TRBD2; clone size: -; CDR3 length: 13; V gene: TRBV28; CDR3 protein: CASTGLGFETQYF; CDR3 DNA: TGTGCCAGCACGGGACTAGGTTTCGAGACCCAGTACTTC
J gene: TRBJ1-5; D gene: -; clone size: -; CDR3 length: 14; V gene: TRBV19; CDR3 protein: CASSSGTVNQPQHF; CDR3 DNA: TGTGCCAGTAGTAGCGGGACGGTTAATCAGCCCCAGCATTTT
J gene: TRBJ1-1; D gene: TRBD1; clone size: few; CDR3 length: 17; V gene: TRBV12-3/TRBV12-4; CDR3 protein: CASRPMTGKVENTEAFF; CDR3 DNA: TGTGCCAGCAGGCCGATGACAGGGAAAGTGGAGAACACTGAAGCTTTCTTT
J gene: TRBJ1-6; D gene: -; clone size: -; CDR3 length: 14; V gene: TRBV10-3; CDR3 protein: CAINPGTLSSPLHF; CDR3 DNA: TGTGCCATCAATCCCGGGACATTATCTTCACCCCTCCACTTT
J gene: TRBJ2-7; D gene: -; clone size: many; CDR3 length: 14; V gene: TRBV3-1; CDR3 protein: CASSPDSSSYEQYF; CDR3 DNA: TGTGCCAGCAGCCCCGACTCGAGCTCCTACGAGCAGTACTTC
J gene: TRBJ2-3; D gene: TRBD2; clone size: -; CDR3 length: 15; V gene: TRBV12-3/TRBV12-4; CDR3 protein: CASSPRWSGADTQYF; CDR3 DNA: TGTGCCAGCAGTCCCCGGTGGAGCGGGGCAGATACGCAGTATTTT
J gene: TRBJ1-2; D gene: -; clone size: many; CDR3 length: 13; V gene: TRBV29-1; CDR3 protein: CSVEYVGAYGYTF; CDR3 DNA: TGCAGCGTTGAATACGTCGGAGCCTATGGCTACACCTTC
J gene: TRBJ1-2; D gene: -; clone size: few; CDR3 length: 15; V gene: TRBV7-2; CDR3 protein: CASSVNEGSWNGYTF; CDR3 DNA: TGTGCCAGCAGCGTAAACGAAGGCAGTTGGAATGGCTACACCTTC
J gene: TRBJ2-3; D gene: -; clone size: many; CDR3 length: 15; V gene: TRBV2; CDR3 protein: CASRERDSSTDTQYF; CDR3 DNA: TGTGCCAGCAGGGAGAGGGACTCTTCCACAGATACGCAGTATTTT
J gene: TRBJ1-1; D gene: -; clone size: -; CDR3 length: 15; V gene: TRBV4-1; CDR3 protein: CASSQDSTLNTEAFF; CDR3 DNA: TGCGCCAGCAGCCAAGACAGTACTCTGAACACTGAAGCTTTCTTT
J gene: TRBJ1-6; D gene: -; clone size: -; CDR3 length: 16; V gene: TRBV25-1; CDR3 protein: CASSGGLSSYNSPLHF; CDR3 DNA: TGTGCCAGCAGTGGAGGTCTGAGCTCCTATAATTCACCCCTCCACTTT
J gene: TRBJ1-2; D gene: -; clone size: few; CDR3 length: 13; V gene: TRBV6-5; CDR3 protein: CASSQDKLYGYTF; CDR3 DNA: TGTGCCAGCAGTCAGGACAAGCTCTATGGCTACACCTTC
J gene: TRBJ2-1; D gene: TRBD1; clone size: few; CDR3 length: 15; V gene: TRBV6-2/TRBV6-3; CDR3 protein: CASSADRARYNEQFF; CDR3 DNA: TGTGCCAGCAGCGCGGACAGGGCTAGGTACAATGAGCAGTTCTTC
J gene: TRBJ1-3; D gene: -; clone size: few; CDR3 length: 15; V gene: TRBV28; CDR3 protein: CASSRIPFSGNTIYF; CDR3 DNA: TGTGCCAGCAGTCGCATACCCTTCTCTGGAAACACCATATATTTT
J gene: TRBJ1-2; D gene: -; clone size: many; CDR3 length: 13; V gene: TRBV28; CDR3 protein: CASSLISAGGYTF; CDR3 DNA: TGTGCCAGCAGTTTAATAAGTGCCGGGGGCTACACCTTC
J gene: TRBJ1-1; D gene: -; clone size: -; CDR3 length: 14; V gene: TRBV21-1; CDR3 protein: CASSNNTGGTEAFF; CDR3 DNA: TGTGCCAGCAGCAATAATACAGGGGGCACTGAAGCTTTCTTT
J gene: TRBJ1-4; D gene: -; clone size: -; CDR3 length: 14; V gene: TRBV28; CDR3 protein: CASSLSSRNEKLFF; CDR3 DNA: TGTGCCAGCAGTTTGAGCAGCCGTAATGAAAAACTGTTTTTT
J gene: TRBJ2-3; D gene: TRBD2; clone size: -; CDR3 length: 13; V gene: TRBV3-1; CDR3 protein: CASSHSGTSLCLF; CDR3 DNA: TGTGCCAGCAGCCATTCCGGGACTAGCCTTTGTCTTTTC
J gene: TRBJ1-6; D gene: TRBD1; clone size: -; CDR3 length: 16; V gene: TRBV14; CDR3 protein: CASSQRSGTANSPLHF; CDR3 DNA: TGTGCCAGCAGCCAAAGATCCGGGACAGCTAATTCACCCCTCCACTTT
J gene: TRBJ1-4; D gene: -; clone size: many; CDR3 length: 11; V gene: TRBV7-9; CDR3 protein: CASSLREKLFF; CDR3 DNA: TGTGCCAGCAGTTTACGTGAAAAACTGTTTTTT
J gene: TRBJ2-6; D gene: -; clone size: few; CDR3 length: 16; V gene: TRBV7-9; CDR3 protein: CASSTTQSSGANVLTF; CDR3 DNA: TGTGCCAGCAGCACAACACAAAGCTCTGGGGCCAACGTCCTGACTTTC
J gene: TRBJ1-2; D gene: -; clone size: few; CDR3 length: 13; V gene: TRBV29-1; CDR3 protein: CSVDDGGTSGYTF; CDR3 DNA: TGCAGCGTTGATGATGGAGGGACGAGTGGCTACACCTTC
J gene: TRBJ2-7; D gene: -; clone size: many; CDR3 length: 14; V gene: TRBV3-1; CDR3 protein: CASSSATFSYEQYF; CDR3 DNA: TGTGCCAGCAGCTCGGCCACATTTTCCTACGAGCAGTACTTC
J gene: TRBJ2-1; D gene: -; clone size: many; CDR3 length: 16; V gene: TRBV7-2; CDR3 protein: CASSLSAGTLYNEQFF; CDR3 DNA: TGTGCCAGCAGCTTGTCGGCTGGGACACTATACAATGAGCAGTTCTTC
J gene: TRBJ2-3; D gene: TRBD2; clone size: many; CDR3 length: 16; V gene: TRBV12-3/TRBV12-4; CDR3 protein: CASSRIAGGSTDTQYF; CDR3 DNA: TGTGCCAGCAGCCGTATAGCGGGGGGGTCCACAGATACGCAGTATTTT
J gene: TRBJ2-4; D gene: -; clone size: many; CDR3 length: 16; V gene: TRBV5-6; CDR3 protein: CASSLSVLSDKNIQYF; CDR3 DNA: TGTGCCAGCAGCTTGTCTGTTCTTTCGGACAAAAACATTCAGTACTTC
J gene: TRBJ1-2; D gene: -; clone size: -; CDR3 length: 15; V gene: TRBV3-1; CDR3 protein: CASSPTDGGQVGYTF; CDR3 DNA: TGTGCCAGCAGCCCTACCGACGGGGGGCAGGTTGGCTACACCTTC
J gene: TRBJ2-5; D gene: -; clone size: many; CDR3 length: 15; V gene: TRBV7-7; CDR3 protein: CASSLDLGYQETQYF; CDR3 DNA: TGTGCTAGCAGCTTAGATCTGGGGTACCAAGAGACCCAGTACTTC
J gene: TRBJ1-4; D gene: TRBD1; clone size: -; CDR3 length: 14; V gene: TRBV20-1; CDR3 protein: CSAPDRRENEKLFF; CDR3 DNA: TGCAGTGCGCCGGACAGGAGGGAGAATGAAAAACTGTTTTTT
J gene: TRBJ1-2; D gene: -; clone size: few; CDR3 length: 10; V gene: TRBV5-1; CDR3 protein: CASFRANPTF; CDR3 DNA: TGCGCCAGCTTCCGGGCCAACCCCACCTTC
J gene: TRBJ2-1; D gene: TRBD1; clone size: few; CDR3 length: 14; V gene: TRBV20-1; CDR3 protein: CSATQGANNNEQFF; CDR3 DNA: TGCAGTGCTACCCAGGGGGCAAATAACAATGAGCAGTTCTTC
J gene: TRBJ2-7; D gene: -; clone size: many; CDR3 length: 14; V gene: TRBV5-1; CDR3 protein: CASSLERGSDEQYF; CDR3 DNA: TGCGCCAGCAGCTTGGAACGGGGGTCGGACGAGCAGTACTTC
J gene: TRBJ2-1; D gene: TRBD2; clone size: -; CDR3 length: 14; V gene: TRBV10-3; CDR3 protein: CAITPSGDYNEQFF; CDR3 DNA: TGTGCCATCACCCCTAGCGGGGACTACAATGAGCAGTTCTTC
J gene: TRBJ1-5; D gene: -; clone size: many; CDR3 length: 14; V gene: TRBV6-2/TRBV6-3; CDR3 protein: CASTPSGGPQPQHF; CDR3 DNA: TGTGCCAGCACCCCATCGGGGGGGCCGCAGCCCCAGCATTTT
J gene: TRBJ2-7; D gene: -; clone size: few; CDR3 length: 14; V gene: TRBV6-5; CDR3 protein: CASSPSRRSYEQYF; CDR3 DNA: TGTGCCAGCAGTCCAAGTAGACGGAGCTACGAGCAGTACTTC
J gene: TRBJ1-5; D gene: TRBD1; clone size: many; CDR3 length: 15; V gene: TRBV6-5; CDR3 protein: CASKRTGPSNQPQHF; CDR3 DNA: TGTGCCAGCAAACGGACAGGGCCAAGCAATCAGCCCCAGCATTTT
J gene: TRBJ2-7; D gene: -; clone size: -; CDR3 length: 12; V gene: TRBV6-5; CDR3 protein: CASSYAGYEQYF; CDR3 DNA: TGTGCCAGCAGTTACGCAGGGTACGAGCAGTACTTC
J gene: TRBJ2-5; D gene: TRBD1; clone size: -; CDR3 length: 14; V gene: TRBV5-4; CDR3 protein: CASSWTGSRETQYF; CDR3 DNA: TGTGCCAGCAGCTGGACAGGGTCTCGAGAGACCCAGTACTTC
J gene: TRBJ2-7; D gene: -; clone size: -; CDR3 length: 14; V gene: TRBV5-1; CDR3 protein: CASSLIGGTYEQYF; CDR3 DNA: TGCGCCAGCAGCTTGATTGGGGGCACCTACGAGCAGTACTTC
J gene: TRBJ2-3; D gene: TRBD1; clone size: many; CDR3 length: 17; V gene: TRBV12-3/TRBV12-4; CDR3 protein: CASSWGTGVTSTDTQYF; CDR3 DNA: TGTGCCAGCAGTTGGGGGACAGGTGTTACTAGCACAGATACGCAGTATTTT
J gene: TRBJ2-6; D gene: -; clone size: -; CDR3 length: 16; V gene: TRBV5-1; CDR3 protein: CASSSPTSSGANVLTF; CDR3 DNA: TGCGCCAGCAGCTCCCCCACATCTTCCGGGGCCAACGTCCTGACTTTC
J gene: TRBJ1-5; D gene: -; clone size: many; CDR3 length: 13; V gene: TRBV2; CDR3 protein: CASSIRQDQPQHF; CDR3 DNA: TGTGCCAGCAGCATAAGACAGGATCAGCCCCAGCATTTT
J gene: TRBJ1-5; D gene: -; clone size: -; CDR3 length: 15; V gene: TRBV3-1; CDR3 protein: CASSQGSQPDQPQHF; CDR3 DNA: TGTGCCAGCAGCCAAGGTTCACAACCCGATCAGCCCCAGCATTTT
J gene: TRBJ2-5; D gene: -; clone size: many; CDR3 length: 12; V gene: TRBV3-1; CDR3 protein: CASSQGSETQYF; CDR3 DNA: TGTGCCAGCAGCCAAGGATCAGAGACCCAGTACTTC
J gene: TRBJ2-7; D gene: TRBD2; clone size: many; CDR3 length: 15; V gene: TRBV25-1; CDR3 protein: CASGGLAGSPWEQYF; CDR3 DNA: TGTGCCAGCGGGGGGTTAGCGGGGTCCCCATGGGAGCAGTACTTC
J gene: TRBJ2-7; D gene: TRBD1; clone size: many; CDR3 length: 14; V gene: TRBV18; CDR3 protein: CASSPGQGNSEQYF; CDR3 DNA: TGTGCCAGCTCACCAGGACAGGGAAATTCCGAGCAGTACTTC
J gene: TRBJ1-2; D gene: -; clone size: many; CDR3 length: 15; V gene: TRBV29-1; CDR3 protein: CSVESGGVGVFGYTF; CDR3 DNA: TGCAGCGTTGAATCCGGGGGCGTTGGAGTCTTTGGCTACACCTTC
J gene: TRBJ2-7; D gene: TRBD1; clone size: few; CDR3 length: 15; V gene: TRBV18; CDR3 protein: CASSSGQVEYTWQYF; CDR3 DNA: TGTGCCAGCTCATCAGGACAGGTCGAGTACACTTGGCAGTACTTC